This T cell receptor (beta chain) was obtained from a study of PD-L1 blockade in urothelial cancer. Study overall: There were a median of approximately 140,000 T cells in blood samples.

Assay: immunoSEQ multiplex PCR; the TCRdb copy retains only in-frame clones and omits some. The sample contains about 52,000 clones, 70% to 85% of which appear only once. Urothelial carcinoma in patients was locally advanced or metastatic. V lost 1 base, J lost 4 bases, and 10 bases lay in between. CDR3 length: 14 residues. Germline-derived CDR1 and CDR2 are MNHNS and SASEGT. The clonotype was recovered from a man between 65 and 85 years old with urothelial cancer. The specimen comprised PBMCs, sampled around atezolizumab (anti-PD-L1) treatment. V is TRBV6-1 and J is TRBJ2-5, with D tentatively TRBD1 (5 bases). The CDR3 DNA follows: TGTGCCAGCAGTGAAGGTCCAGGGTTAGAGACCCAGTACTTC. This encodes CASSEGPGLETQYF.